This TCR beta chain was profiled in a study of blood T cell repertoires in COVID-19 (dated by TCRdb to the early 2020s). Study-level background: Samples from collaborators originated in the United States, Italy and Spain and spanned both the acute and convalescent phases of COVID-19. The material from the prospective study consisted of cDNA or gDNA derived from T cells, B-cell-depleted T cells, or PBMCs. Deeply sampled blood TCRbeta repertoires from subjects exposed to, actively infected with, or recovered from COVID-19 were included in the dataset. A freely available public database, intended as a resource for researchers studying the immune response to SARS-CoV-2, is where the repertoires were released. The samples were drawn from two sources: the first 160 participants of the ongoing ImmuneRACE study, and 950 to 1,500 subjects contributed by 6 global collaborators. Sample metadata almost always included a de-identified subject ID, COVID-19 status, age in years and sex. HLA class I and class II types, where available, came from metadata supplied by the sample provider rather than from assay-based typing. Results and caveats for the whole study, not just this receptor: The quantity of clinical and demographic metadata differed by source and by participant and was supplied without curation.

The collaborating institutions used their own protocols to collect whole blood in K2EDTA tubes. For TCRbeta analysis, collaborators shipped samples as frozen whole blood, isolated PBMCs, or DNA extracted from either of those sample types. Notes on this clone: What antigen it recognizes has not been identified. Base quality data are lacking; no much larger clone is found one base away.

The immunoSEQ Assay, a bias-controlled multiplex PCR, was used to amplify TCRbeta CDR3 regions from genomic DNA. The paper's processing steps were these. Nucleated cell counts per sample were estimated from amplification of reference gene primers within the assay. To quantify the absolute abundance of each unique TCRbeta CDR3 rearrangement, sequence reads were collapsed and filtered. Productive Simpson clonality was computed per sample as the square root of Simpson's diversity index over productive rearrangements. TCRdb carries this immuneACCESS record with in-frame sequences only. Its versions omit some clonotypes, under half of them owing to an unresolved V gene in the studies checked, with the rest unexplained. For V, J and clone size, that table is used; D and trimming come from the DNA. Counted in this sample were fewer than 120,000 clones; approximately 70% of them appeared once. 6% to 8.5% of the sample is held by the ten biggest clonotypes.

CDR1 and CDR2 (SGHDN, FVKESK) derive from the germline V gene. The CDR3 goes from the cysteine to the phenylalanine over 17 residues. Of all the DNA, just the CDR3 is kept, 51 bases in frame from base 1. V sheds 3 bases and J sheds 1 base, leaving 13 bases between their ends. The material sequenced was peripheral blood. The receptor was derived from a woman aged 60-75 years with acute or convalescent COVID-19. This chain joins TRBV14 to TRBJ2-6, with the D gene too uncertain to name. CDR3 reads: CASSHIFERSGANVLTF. At the DNA level, the sequence is TGTGCCAGCAGCCACATTTTCGAGAGGTCTGGGGCCAACGTCCTGACTTTC.